This TCR beta chain was obtained from a study of graft-versus-host responses after intestinal transplantation. Generated by immunoSEQ multiplex PCR, the TCRdb table keeps only in-frame clones and is missing some. The sample lists about 98,000 clones; about 82% were seen once. Comments on this clone: The antigen remains unidentified.

Germline CDR1 reads SGHNT; CDR2 reads YYREEE (reference sequence). V dropped 4 bases and J dropped 5 bases, with 13 bases sitting between them. The length of the CDR3 is 14 residues. Study-wide findings and caveats: Recipient marrow showed GvH clones, some seen first in ileum or blood. Early declines in HvG clones that occurred post-transplant were associated with peak circulating GvH clone levels.

This chain connects TRBV5-4 to TRBJ1-5; D uncertain. This specimen was PBMCs, taken 255 days after intestinal transplant. This sequence originates from a human patient who received an intestinal transplant, so some T cells may come from the graft donor. CDR3: CASSAAGHDQPQHF. The CDR3 DNA reads as TGTGCCAGCAGCGCTGCCGGCCATGATCAGCCCCAGCATTTT.